In this sample, the clone carrying this T cell receptor (beta chain) turned up once. The V end was cut by 1 base, the J end by 4 bases, with 11 bases between. This CDR3 spans 14 amino acids. CDR1 SGHNT and CDR2 YYREEE come from the germline V gene (reference sequence). The record originates from a study of shared clonotypes between healthy human individuals. Sequencing used immunoSEQ multiplex PCR; TCRdb keeps in-frame clones, though not all of them. The table shows 900,000 to 1,200,000 clones, with around 78% occurring only once. Input material: memory CD4+ T cells from PBMCs. Subset described: CD45RA-negative fraction. This receptor was obtained from a man aged 18 to 35 in good health. Some clones in this sample may be carry-over from other donors' samples. The chain has TRBV5-4 and TRBJ1-2; D is uncertain. The CDR3 spells CASSLIGYGYGYTF. The CDR3 DNA sequence: TGTGCCAGCAGCTTGATTGGGTACGGCTATGGCTACACCTTC.